The rows below give T cell receptor beta chains drawn from one sample of a study of regulatory T cells in long-lasting Graves disease. TCRdb ran MiXCR on the multiplex PCR reads and lists one entry per CDR3 protein. The repertoire holds under 300,000 distinct CDR3 sequences, with about 19% as singletons. The material was peripheral blood mononuclear cells (PBMCs), obtained at new diagnosis, from a patient treated with antithyroid drugs. Receptor source: a female donor with Graves disease. Each CDR3 is given with its conserved first and last residue. The D gene is left open where the match is weak. Expanded clones get a size class; other rows say once, few or many, or leave the size out.

clone_size	v_call	d_call	j_call	cdr3_nt	cdr3_aa
.	TRBV2	.	TRBJ2-7	TGTGCCAGCAGTGACACAGGGGGCGGGGGGAGCTCCTACGAGCAGTACTTC	CASSDTGGGGSSYEQYF
few	TRBV4-2	.	TRBJ1-1	TGTGCCAGCAGCCAGATCGGGGCTGAAGCTTTCTTT	CASSQIGAEAFF
few	TRBV20-1	.	TRBJ1-1	TGCAGTGCTAGCGAATTTGTTTTTGCTTTCTTT	CSASEFVFAFF
many	TRBV15	.	TRBJ1-5	TGTGCCACCAGGTTTGGACAGCGCACTACTAACAATCAGCCCCAGCATTTT	CATRFGQRTTNNQPQHF
many	TRBV19	TRBD1	TRBJ1-5	TGTGCCAGTAGTACGGGAGGGGGCAGGGATCAGCCCCAGCATTTT	CASSTGGGRDQPQHF
medium-sized	TRBV20-1	TRBD2	TRBJ2-3	TGCAGTGTTTTACCGGGACTAGCGGGCACAGATACGCAGTATTTT	CSVLPGLAGTDTQYF
many	TRBV6-2/TRBV6-3	.	TRBJ2-3	TGTGCCAGCAGTTCGACAGCCAGGGTGGATACGCAGTATTTT	CASSSTARVDTQYF
many	TRBV15	TRBD2	TRBJ2-3	TGTGCCACCAGCAGAGATCTGGATAGCGGGGGGGCCGTTCCGGCAGATACGCAGTATTTT	CATSRDLDSGGAVPADTQYF
.	TRBV28	.	TRBJ1-6	TGTGCCAGCAGTTTGTTAGCCGATAATTCACCCCTCCACTTT	CASSLLADNSPLHF
many	TRBV5-5	.	TRBJ1-1	TGTGCCAGCAGCTTGGGGGGCCTTCCTGAAGCTTTCTTT	CASSLGGLPEAFF
few	TRBV4-2	.	TRBJ1-1	TGTGCCAGCAGCCACTCTACGAATCGGGGGCCAGGCACTGAAACTTTCTTT	CASSHSTNRGPGTETFF
many	TRBV12-3/TRBV12-4	.	TRBJ2-3	TGTGCCAGCACTCAATTGGGGGGTTGGGATACGCAGTATTTT	CASTQLGGWDTQYF
many	TRBV12-3/TRBV12-4	.	TRBJ2-2	TGTGCCAGCAGCGCCCGACAGCCAAACACCGGGGAGCTGTTTTTT	CASSARQPNTGELFF
.	TRBV2	.	TRBJ2-7	TGTGCCAGCAGCAACGCTTCGCTAGGCTACGAGCAGTACTTC	CASSNASLGYEQYF